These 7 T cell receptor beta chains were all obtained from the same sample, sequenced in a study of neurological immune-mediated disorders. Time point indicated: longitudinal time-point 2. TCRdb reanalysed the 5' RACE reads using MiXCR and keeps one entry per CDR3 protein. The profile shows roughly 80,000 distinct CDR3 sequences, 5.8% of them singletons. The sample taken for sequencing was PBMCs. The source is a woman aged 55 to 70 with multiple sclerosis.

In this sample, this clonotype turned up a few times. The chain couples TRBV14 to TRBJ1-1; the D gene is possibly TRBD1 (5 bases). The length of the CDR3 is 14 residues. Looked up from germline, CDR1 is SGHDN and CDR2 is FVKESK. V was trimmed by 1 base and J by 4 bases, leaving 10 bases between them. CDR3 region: CASSQARASTEAFF. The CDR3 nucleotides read TGTGCCAGCAGCCAAGCCAGGGCAAGCACTGAAGCTTTCTTT.

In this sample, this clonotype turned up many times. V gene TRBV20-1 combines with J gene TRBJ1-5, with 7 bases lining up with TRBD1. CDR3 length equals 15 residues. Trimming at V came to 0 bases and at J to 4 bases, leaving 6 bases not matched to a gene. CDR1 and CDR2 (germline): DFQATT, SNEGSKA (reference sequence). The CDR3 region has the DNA TGCAGTGCTAGAGAGACAGGGATTTTTAATCAGCCCCAGCATTTT. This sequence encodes CSARETGIFNQPQHF.

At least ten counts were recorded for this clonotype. CDR3 sequence: CASSEQQGWTDTQYF. CDR3 sequence (DNA): TGTGCCAGCAGTGAACAGCAGGGGTGGACAGATACGCAGTATTTT. This chain joins TRBV6-1 and TRBJ2-3; possible D gene TRBD1, 6 bases. The CDR3 covers 15 residues. Germline values: CDR1 MNHNS, CDR2 SASEGT. Trimming took 2 bases from V and 3 from J, leaving 12 bases between them.

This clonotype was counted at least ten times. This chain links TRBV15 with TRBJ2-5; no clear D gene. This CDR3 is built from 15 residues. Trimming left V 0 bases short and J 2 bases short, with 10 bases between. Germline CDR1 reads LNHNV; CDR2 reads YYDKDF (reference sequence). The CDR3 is CATSRERRRQETQYF. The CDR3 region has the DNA TGTGCCACCAGCAGAGAGCGGCGCAGACAAGAGACCCAGTACTTC. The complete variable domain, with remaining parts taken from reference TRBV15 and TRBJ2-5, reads DAMVIQNPRYQVTQFGKPVTLSCSQTLNHNVMYWYQQKSSQAPKLLFHYYDKDFNNEADTPDNFQSRRPNTSFCFLDIRSPGLGDTAMYLCATSRERRRQETQYFGPGTRLLVL.

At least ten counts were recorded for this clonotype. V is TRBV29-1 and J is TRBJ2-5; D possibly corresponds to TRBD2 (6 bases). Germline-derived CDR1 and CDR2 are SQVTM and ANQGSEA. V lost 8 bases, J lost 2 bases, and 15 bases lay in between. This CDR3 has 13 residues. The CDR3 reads CSHPGVGQETQYF. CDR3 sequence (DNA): TGCAGCCACCCGGGGGTAGGGCAAGAGACCCAGTACTTC.

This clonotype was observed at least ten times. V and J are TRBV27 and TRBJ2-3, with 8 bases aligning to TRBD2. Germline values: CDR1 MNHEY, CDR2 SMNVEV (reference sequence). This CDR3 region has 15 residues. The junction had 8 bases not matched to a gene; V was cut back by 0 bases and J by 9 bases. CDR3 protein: CASSLSLGRGETQYF. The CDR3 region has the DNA TGTGCCAGCAGTTTATCCCTCGGGCGGGGGGAGACGCAGTATTTT.

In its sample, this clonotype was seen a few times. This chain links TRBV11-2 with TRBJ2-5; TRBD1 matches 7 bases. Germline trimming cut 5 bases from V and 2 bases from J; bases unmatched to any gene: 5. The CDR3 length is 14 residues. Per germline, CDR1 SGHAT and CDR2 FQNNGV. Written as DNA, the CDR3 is TGTGCCAGCAGCCGGGGACAGCTTCAAGAGACCCAGTACTTC. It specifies CASSRGQLQETQYF.